This is a list of T cell receptor beta chains from one sample in a study of blood T cell repertoires in COVID-19. Clones were sequenced by immunoSEQ multiplex PCR, and TCRdb holds only the in-frame ones, with some missing. The sample comprises around 69,000 clones, roughly 79% of which are singletons, and 20% to 25% rests with the top ten. Sample: peripheral blood. The receptors stem from a woman in her 70s with acute or convalescent COVID-19. Both conserved end residues are part of each CDR3. D genes are given only for firm matches. Some rows mark clone size as missing; the rest say once, few, many or name a class of expanded clone.

abundance	d_gene	v_gene	j_gene	CDR3aa	CDR3nt
-	TRBD2	TRBV27	TRBJ2-1	CASSGGRAKNEQFF	TGTGCCAGCAGCGGCGGGAGGGCCAAAAATGAGCAGTTCTTC
-	-	TRBV7-8	TRBJ2-1	CASSPSSEQFF	TGTGCCAGCAGCCCCTCCTCTGAGCAGTTCTTC
-	TRBD1	TRBV7-9	TRBJ2-1	CASSPTRQGYNEQFF	TGTGCCAGCAGCCCGACAAGACAGGGCTACAATGAGCAGTTCTTC
-	-	TRBV12-3/TRBV12-4	TRBJ1-5	CASSSGLSQPQHF	TGTGCCAGCAGCTCGGGACTCAGTCAGCCCCAGCATTTT
-	TRBD2	TRBV18	TRBJ2-1	CASSPQASGSNEQFF	TGTGCCAGCTCACCACAAGCTAGCGGGAGCAATGAGCAGTTCTTC
-	-	TRBV12-3/TRBV12-4	TRBJ2-3	CASSLGATDTQYF	TGTGCCAGCAGTTTAGGGGCCACAGATACGCAGTATTTT
once	TRBD2	TRBV30	TRBJ2-5	CACSLAGETQYF	TGTGCCTGTTCACTAGCGGGAGAGACCCAGTACTTC
-	TRBD1	TRBV11-2	TRBJ1-6	CASSRDRGESPLHF	TGTGCCAGCAGCCGGGACAGGGGTGAGTCACCCCTCCACTTT
-	-	TRBV12-3/TRBV12-4	TRBJ1-5	CASRRTGVRQHF	TGTGCCAGCAGACGGACCGGGGTTCGGCAGCATTTT
-	TRBD2	TRBV5-8	TRBJ2-7	CASSPRGGPSYEQYF	TGTGCCAGCAGTCCCCGGGGGGGGCCCTCCTACGAGCAGTACTTC
-	-	TRBV27	TRBJ2-7	CASSPTFSSHEQYF	TGTGCCAGCAGTCCGACATTTTCATCACACGAGCAGTACTTC
-	TRBD2	TRBV20-1	TRBJ2-7	CSASGGGSEQYF	TGCAGTGCTAGTGGCGGGGGGAGTGAGCAGTACTTC
-	-	TRBV12-3/TRBV12-4	TRBJ2-7	CASSKDWSYEQYF	TGTGCCAGCAGCAAGGACTGGTCCTACGAGCAGTACTTC
-	-	TRBV3-1/TRBV3-2	TRBJ2-7	CASSQDPRVGYEQYF	TGTGCCAGCAGCCAAGATCCCCGCGTCGGTTACGAGCAGTACTTC
-	-	TRBV28	TRBJ1-2	CASSPGQRHYYGYTF	TGTGCCAGCAGTCCCGGACAGAGGCACTACTATGGCTACACCTTC
-	-	TRBV5-1	TRBJ1-1	CASSLVTGIPDTEAFF	TGCGCCAGCAGCTTGGTAACAGGGATACCGGACACTGAAGCTTTCTTT
-	-	TRBV28	TRBJ2-7	CASRFPGTPYEQYF	TGTGCCAGCAGATTCCCCGGGACACCCTACGAGCAGTACTTC
-	TRBD2	TRBV11-2	TRBJ2-7	CASSWTSGGFSYEQYF	TGTGCCAGCAGCTGGACTAGCGGAGGATTCTCCTACGAGCAGTACTTC
once	-	TRBV18	TRBJ1-4	CASSPPRAAEKLFF	TGTGCCAGCTCACCCCCCAGGGCGGCTGAAAAACTGTTTTTT
-	TRBD2	TRBV28	TRBJ2-3	CASSPLGGGPRNTQYF	TGTGCCAGCAGTCCCCTCGGGGGAGGGCCGAGGAATACGCAGTATTTT
-	TRBD2	TRBV7-3	TRBJ2-1	CASSQGLSNEQFF	TGTGCCAGCAGCCAGGGACTAAGCAATGAGCAGTTCTTC
-	-	TRBV2	TRBJ2-5	CASRGPAGETQYF	TGTGCCAGCAGGGGCCCGGCGGGAGAGACCCAGTACTTC
-	-	TRBV6-5	TRBJ1-2	CASSPLEGGSSGYTF	TGTGCCAGCAGTCCCCTTGAGGGGGGGTCCTCTGGCTACACCTTC
-	-	TRBV18	TRBJ1-6	CASSPGPKRPLHF	TGTGCCAGCTCACCAGGGCCAAAACGCCCCCTCCACTTT
-	-	TRBV2	TRBJ2-7	CASRREADEQYF	TGTGCCAGCCGGAGGGAGGCGGACGAGCAGTACTTC
-	-	TRBV7-3	TRBJ2-1	CASSLAHSSTEQFF	TGTGCCAGCAGCTTAGCTCACAGTTCTACTGAGCAGTTCTTC
-	-	TRBV6-4	TRBJ2-3	CASSDSGPDTQYF	TGTGCCAGCAGTGACTCGGGGCCAGATACGCAGTATTTT
-	-	TRBV29-1	TRBJ2-7	CSVGSSYEQYF	TGCAGCGTTGGGAGCTCCTACGAGCAGTACTTC
few	TRBD2	TRBV7-9	TRBJ2-1	CASSRSGRAMFF	TGTGCCAGCAGCCGGAGCGGGAGGGCCATGTTCTTC
-	-	TRBV3-1/TRBV3-2	TRBJ1-1	CASSQRRDTEAFF	TGTGCCAGCAGCCAACGACGGGACACTGAAGCTTTCTTT
-	TRBD1	TRBV11-2	TRBJ1-1	CASSLDYRGTEAFF	TGTGCCAGCAGCTTAGATTACAGGGGCACTGAAGCTTTCTTT
few	TRBD1	TRBV5-5	TRBJ2-2	CASSLRQGKGELFF	TGTGCCAGCAGCTTACGACAGGGTAAAGGGGAGCTGTTTTTT
-	TRBD2	TRBV3-1/TRBV3-2	TRBJ2-3	CASSQGGSTQYF	TGTGCCAGCAGCCAAGGCGGGAGTACGCAGTATTTT
-	-	TRBV28	TRBJ2-7	CASSLPGGSSYEQYF	TGTGCCAGCAGTTTGCCAGGGGGGAGCTCCTACGAGCAGTACTTC
-	-	TRBV3-1/TRBV3-2	TRBJ2-2	CASRLTGSLTGELFF	TGTGCCAGCAGGCTAACAGGGTCCCTCACCGGGGAGCTGTTTTTT
-	-	TRBV15	TRBJ1-5	CATSTGRGDQPQHF	TGTGCCACCAGCACCGGGAGGGGCGATCAGCCCCAGCATTTT
-	-	TRBV19	TRBJ2-3	CASSRGYTDTQYF	TGTGCCAGTAGTCGGGGATACACAGATACGCAGTATTTT
-	-	TRBV5-1	TRBJ2-5	CASGPRETQYF	TGCGCCAGCGGTCCCCGGGAGACCCAGTACTTC
-	-	TRBV6-5	TRBJ2-1	CASSDSTDTYNEQFF	TGTGCCAGCAGTGACTCGACAGATACCTACAATGAGCAGTTCTTC
few	TRBD1	TRBV7-8	TRBJ1-6	CASRAGTGNSPLHF	TGTGCCAGCAGAGCCGGGACAGGGAATTCACCCCTCCACTTT
-	TRBD2	TRBV7-3	TRBJ2-1	CASSLVSGRPGDEQFF	TGTGCCAGCAGCTTAGTTAGCGGGAGGCCGGGGGATGAGCAGTTCTTC